Below, 22 T cell receptor beta chains from the same sample are listed, as sequenced in a study of OX40 agonist ivuxolimab in advanced cancers. The method was immunoSEQ multiplex PCR; TCRdb's version includes in-frame clones alone and lacks a portion of them. The profile shows tens of thousands of clones, around 84% of them singletons. This specimen consisted of CD4+ or CD8+ T cells sorted from blood, obtained in a trial of the OX40 agonist ivuxolimab. The source is an adult with an advanced solid tumor such as melanoma, head and neck, liver or kidney cancer.

The rearrangement joins TRBV4-2 to TRBJ1-2, with 11 bases fitting TRBD1. The CDR3 has 15 amino acids. Germline V lookup: CDR1 LGHNA, CDR2 YNFKEQ. J was trimmed by 6 bases and V by 3 bases; bases with no gene match: 6. Here the CDR3 DNA reads TGTGCCAGCAGCCACGGGACAGGGGGAGGTGATGGCTACACCTTC. This translates into CASSHGTGGGDGYTF.

This sequence joins TRBV7-8 and TRBJ2-1; TRBD2 matches 10 bases. V shed 5 bases, J shed 9 bases, and the junction held 13 bases outside the gene matches. Germline CDR1 reads SGHVS; CDR2 reads FQNEAQ. This CDR3 has 16 residues. The CDR3 region has the DNA TGTGCCAGCAGCATACTTCCGGGACTAGCGACTCGTGAGCAGTTCTTC. This sequence encodes CASSILPGLATREQFF.

V usage is TRBV27 and J usage is TRBJ2-7; 8 positions agree with TRBD2. The ends lost 2 bases at V and 4 bases at J; junction bases unmatched: 4. The CDR3 extends over 14 amino acids. Germline V gene lookup returns CDR1 MNHEY and CDR2 SMNVEV (reference sequence). CDR3 DNA: TGTGCCAGCAGTTTAGCGGGAGGTCAGTACGAGCAGTACTTC. This codes for CASSLAGGQYEQYF.

This clone came up a few times. This chain links TRBV5-4 with TRBJ2-7; 9 bases map to TRBD2. The CDR3 extends over 15 amino acids. The V gene's germline CDR1 is SGHNT and CDR2 YYREEE (reference sequence). V shed 3 bases, J shed 7 bases, and the junction held 11 bases outside the gene matches. The CDR3 loop is CASSSTSGPRGEQYF. The CDR3 DNA reads TGTGCCAGCAGCTCTACTAGCGGGCCACGGGGAGAGCAGTACTTC.

This rearrangement joins TRBV5-1 to TRBJ1-3; D is uncertain. From germline, CDR1 is SGHRS and CDR2 YFSETQ. The CDR3 length is 16 residues. Trimming took off 0 bases at V and 2 bases at J, with 12 bases between the two ends. CDR3 protein: CASSLGVQPTGNTIYF. Here the CDR3 DNA reads TGCGCCAGCAGCTTGGGAGTCCAACCGACTGGAAACACCATATATTTT.

This sequence joins TRBV27 and TRBJ2-7, with a tentative D call TRBD1 (6 bases). Germline V gene sequence: CDR1 MNHEY, CDR2 SMNVEV (reference sequence). V shed 7 bases and J shed 7 bases, with 20 bases lying between them. The CDR3 is made up of 14 amino acids. The CDR3 nucleotides read TGTGCCAGCAAACCCGGGACCCCTAGGGGGGAGCAGTACTTC. Translation: CASKPGTPRGEQYF.

This chain links TRBV11-3 with TRBJ2-3; 7 positions agree with TRBD2. From germline, CDR1 is SGHNT and CDR2 YENEEA. V dropped 4 bases and J dropped 4; count of bases not matched to a gene: 8. This CDR3 has 15 residues. The CDR3 nucleotides read TGTGCCAGCAGCTCCAGGACTAGAGGGGCAGATACGCAGTATTTT. As protein: CASSSRTRGADTQYF.

The chain has TRBV5-1 and TRBJ2-4; 9 bases map to TRBD1. From germline, CDR1 is SGHRS and CDR2 YFSETQ. J gave up 3 bases and V 4 bases, and 17 bases lay outside the gene matches. This CDR3 region has 19 residues. In DNA form, the CDR3 reads TGCGCCAGCAGCCACCATAGGACAGGGGAAGGGTTAGGCAAAAACATTCAGTACTTC. Translated, it gives CASSHHRTGEGLGKNIQYF. Full variable domain (outside the CDR3, taken from reference TRBV5-1 and TRBJ2-4): KAGVTQTPRYLIKTRGQQVTLSCSPISGHRSVSWYQQTPGQGLQFLFEYFSETQRNKGNFPGRFSGRQFSNSRSEMNVSTLELGDSALYLCASSHHRTGEGLGKNIQYFGAGTRLSVL.

The sample holds one count of this clone. The rearrangement uses TRBV21-1 and TRBJ1-2; TRBD1 is the table's D call and was not checked against the DNA. TRBV21-1 is reported as a pseudogene. The CDR3 loop spans 13 amino acids. The chain's CDR3 is CASSKRTGDGYTF. CDR3 DNA sequence: TGTGCCAGCAGCAAACGGACAGGGGATGGCTACACCTTC.

The gene calls are TRBV11-1 and TRBJ2-7; TRBD1 aligns across 7 bases. V trimming: 6 bases; J trimming: 2 bases; junction bases outside the gene matches: 10. In germline, CDR1 is SGHAT, CDR2 FQDESV (reference sequence). The CDR3 has 15 residues. This chain's CDR3 is CASSHGTVGTYEQYF. Written as DNA, the CDR3 is TGTGCCAGCAGTCATGGGACAGTAGGAACCTACGAGCAGTACTTC.

The gene calls are TRBV27 and TRBJ2-3, with 11 bases identical to TRBD1. The CDR3 length is 17 residues. The germline CDR1 and CDR2 sequences are MNHEY and SMNVEV (reference sequence). The junction had 10 bases not matched to a gene; V was cut back by 6 bases and J by 2 bases. The CDR3 spells CASSPGWDRGDTDTQYF. The CDR3 DNA sequence: TGTGCCAGCAGCCCGGGGTGGGACAGGGGGGACACAGATACGCAGTATTTT.

This clone was counted a few times. The genes are TRBV9 and TRBJ1-4, with 7 positions matching TRBD1. Germline assignment: CDR1 SGDLS and CDR2 YYNGEE. V shed 2 bases and J 8 bases; nucleotides not matched to a gene: 12. CDR3 size: 16 residues. CDR3 sequence: CASSVGTGGGWEKLFF. CDR3 sequence (DNA): TGTGCCAGCAGCGTCGGTACGGGAGGGGGCTGGGAAAAACTGTTTTTT.

The V call is TRBV12-5, the J call TRBJ2-2; D possibly corresponds to TRBD2 (6 bases). Between the trimmed V and J ends, which lost 4 bases and 3 bases, there was a span of 30 bases. The V gene's germline CDR1 is LGHNT and CDR2 FRNRAP. This CDR3 is 21 amino acids long. The CDR3 region is CASGYDIYVRNVSGYTGELFF. The CDR3 DNA is TGTGCTAGTGGTTACGATATATATGTCCGAAATGTTAGCGGCTACACCGGGGAGCTGTTTTTT.

V gene TRBV4-3 combines with J gene TRBJ2-7, with a possible D match to TRBD2 (5 bases). V was trimmed by 4 bases and J by 2 bases, leaving 9 bases between them. Germline CDR1 and CDR2: LGHNA and YSLEER. The CDR3 has 13 amino acids. CDR3 sequence: CASSPQRAYEQYF. Written as DNA, the CDR3 is TGCGCCAGCAGCCCCCAGAGGGCCTACGAGCAGTACTTC.

The chain recombines TRBV14 with TRBJ2-7; the D is unclear. CDR1 and CDR2 (germline): SGHDN, FVKESK. The CDR3 extends over 13 amino acids. The V end lost 0 bases, the J end lost 3 bases, and 6 bases lay between the germline ends. The CDR3 spells CASSQDPVYEQYF. The CDR3 coding sequence is TGTGCCAGCAGCCAAGACCCAGTCTACGAGCAGTACTTC. The entire variable domain, with the rest obtained from reference TRBV14 and TRBJ2-7, is as follows: EAGVTQFPSHSVIEKGQTVTLRCDPISGHDNLYWYRRVMGKEIKFLLHFVKESKQDESGMPNNRFLAERTGGTYSTLKVQPAELEDSGVYFCASSQDPVYEQYFGPGTRLTVT.

The genes are TRBV11-3 and TRBJ1-3, with unresolved D. The ends were cut back, 10 bases at V and 2 bases at J, with 6 bases in the middle. This CDR3 is built from 11 residues. Germline loops: CDR1 SGHNT, CDR2 YENEEA. The CDR3 DNA is TGTGCCACCGACACTGGAAACACCATATATTTT. It specifies CATDTGNTIYF.

The genes are TRBV2 and TRBJ2-1; 7 bases fit TRBD2. Germline trimming cut 2 bases from V and 9 bases from J; bases unmatched to any gene: 4. Germline V lookup: CDR1 SNHLY, CDR2 FYNNEI. CDR3 length: 13 amino acids. The CDR3 is CASSETGGTEQFF. CDR3 coding DNA: TGTGCCAGCAGTGAAACGGGGGGTACTGAGCAGTTCTTC.

This sequence joins TRBV15 and TRBJ1-2; the D is unclear. Germline V lookup: CDR1 LNHNV, CDR2 YYDKDF (reference sequence). CDR3 length equals 12 residues. Trimming removed 9 bases at V and 8 bases at J, with 16 bases between. DNA of the CDR3: TGTGCCACGACGACCAATAGCGAGGGCTACACCTTC. Amino acid sequence: CATTTNSEGYTF.

V is TRBV29-1 and J is TRBJ1-2; a weak D match, TRBD1 (5 bases). V was pared by 0 bases and J by 6 bases, with 11 bases between. The CDR3 runs to 13 residues. Per germline, CDR1 SQVTM and CDR2 ANQGSEA. The CDR3 sequence: CSVEEGQGHGYTF. CDR3 in DNA: TGCAGCGTTGAAGAGGGGCAGGGCCATGGCTACACCTTC.

The chain carries TRBV11-2 and TRBJ2-5; 10 nucleotides align to TRBD2. Germline CDR1 SGHAT, CDR2 FQNNGV. V trimming: 4 bases; J trimming: 5 bases; junction bases outside the gene matches: 7. The CDR3 totals 15 residues. CDR3: CASSSPSGRRETQYF. Here the CDR3 DNA reads TGTGCCAGCAGCTCCCCTAGCGGGAGACGGGAGACCCAGTACTTC. The full variable domain, with the rest looked up from reference TRBV11-2 and TRBJ2-5, is EAGVAQSPRYKIIEKRQSVAFWCNPISGHATLYWYQQILGQGPKLLIQFQNNGVVDDSQLPKDRFSAERLKGVDSTLKIQPAKLEDSAVYLCASSSPSGRRETQYFGPGTRLLVL.

This sequence joins TRBV19 and TRBJ2-7, with D uncertain. CDR3 length equals 11 residues. V shed 4 bases and J shed 4 bases, with 5 bases lying between them. CDR1 and CDR2 from the germline V gene are LNHDA and SQIVND (reference sequence). CDR3 sequence: CASSNGYEQYF. The CDR3 DNA sequence: TGTGCCAGTAGTAACGGGTACGAGCAGTACTTC.

The rearrangement joins TRBV28 to TRBJ1-1; TRBD1 might be the D (6 bases). Germline CDR1 MDHEN, CDR2 SYDVKM. The germline V and J ends were trimmed by 4 bases and 0 bases, with 9 bases remaining between them. The length of the CDR3 is 14 residues. CDR3 sequence (DNA): TGTGCCAGCAGTTCGGACAGATTGAACACTGAAGCTTTCTTT. Amino acid sequence: CASSSDRLNTEAFF.